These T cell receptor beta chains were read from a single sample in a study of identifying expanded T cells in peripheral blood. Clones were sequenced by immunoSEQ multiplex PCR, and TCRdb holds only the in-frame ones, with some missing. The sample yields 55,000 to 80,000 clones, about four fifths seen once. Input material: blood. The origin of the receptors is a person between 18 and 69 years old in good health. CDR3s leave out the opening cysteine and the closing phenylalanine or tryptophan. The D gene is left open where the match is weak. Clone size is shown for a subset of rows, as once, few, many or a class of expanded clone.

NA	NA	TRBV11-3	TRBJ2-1	ASSGRTYNEQF
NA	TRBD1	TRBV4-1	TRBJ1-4	ASSQRQGSNEKLF
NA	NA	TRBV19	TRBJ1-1	ASSPRRDSTEAF
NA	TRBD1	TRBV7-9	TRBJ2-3	ASSLNRGHQIDTQY
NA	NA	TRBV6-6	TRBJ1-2	ASSYSGGSDYGYT
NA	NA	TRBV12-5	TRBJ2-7	ASGPGDGAQEQY
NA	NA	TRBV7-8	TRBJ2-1	ASSAEFGGSSYNEQF
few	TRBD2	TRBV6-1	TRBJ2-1	ASTASGSYNEQF
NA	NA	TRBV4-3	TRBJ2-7	ASSHTTDYEQY
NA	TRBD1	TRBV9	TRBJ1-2	ASSVAGTGLYGYT
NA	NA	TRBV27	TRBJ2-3	ASSLSDATDTQY
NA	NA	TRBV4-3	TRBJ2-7	ASSQDLAAYEQY
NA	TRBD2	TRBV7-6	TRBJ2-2	ASSSLAGTNTGELF
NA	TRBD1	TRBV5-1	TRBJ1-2	ASSGEGTGRGGYT
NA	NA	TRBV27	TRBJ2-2	ASSLPGGRGVGELF
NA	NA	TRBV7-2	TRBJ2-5	ASSLRREETQY
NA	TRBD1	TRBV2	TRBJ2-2	ASREGQGIVGELF
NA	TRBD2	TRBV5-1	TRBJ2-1	ASSLYLSGRALGHEQF
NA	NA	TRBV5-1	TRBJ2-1	ASSLGRDEQF
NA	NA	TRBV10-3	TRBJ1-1	AISRPPPDTEAF
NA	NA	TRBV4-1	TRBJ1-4	ASSPGPQGKLF
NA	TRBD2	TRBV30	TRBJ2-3	AWSSSGSLTDTQY
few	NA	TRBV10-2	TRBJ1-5	ASSDRSGQPQH
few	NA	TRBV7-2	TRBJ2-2	ASSPRTAVTGELF
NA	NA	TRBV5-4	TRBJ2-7	ASSLAHEGGYEQY
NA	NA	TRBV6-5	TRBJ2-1	ASASRDNEQF
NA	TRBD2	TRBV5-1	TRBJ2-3	ASSLGTSGGRWDTQY
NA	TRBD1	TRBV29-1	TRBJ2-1	SVGRDRGNEQF
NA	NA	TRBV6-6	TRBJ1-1	ASSPTHTGRTEAF
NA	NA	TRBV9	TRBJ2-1	ASSERESINEQF
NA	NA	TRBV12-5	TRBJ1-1	ASGFSSGTEAF
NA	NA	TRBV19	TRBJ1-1	ASTPVRGAAEAF
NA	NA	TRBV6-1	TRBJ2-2	ASRDAGSTGELF
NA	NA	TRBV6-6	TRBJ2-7	ASNKLDRSYEQY
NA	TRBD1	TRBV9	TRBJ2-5	ASSVDPGTGVQETQY
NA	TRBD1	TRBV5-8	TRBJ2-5	ASSAVHRGETQY
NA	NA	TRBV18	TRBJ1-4	ASSPGNPTNEKLF
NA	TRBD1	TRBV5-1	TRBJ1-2	ASSLGTEKYGYT
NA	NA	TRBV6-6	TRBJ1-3	ASRESFIRVGNTIY
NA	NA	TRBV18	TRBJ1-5	ASSPALGQPQH
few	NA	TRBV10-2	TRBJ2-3	ASTSGSTDTQY
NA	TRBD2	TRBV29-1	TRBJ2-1	RGTSGNEQF
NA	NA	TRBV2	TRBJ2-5	ASSEALSGPQETQY
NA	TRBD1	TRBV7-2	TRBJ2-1	ASSHPRQGGSYNEQF
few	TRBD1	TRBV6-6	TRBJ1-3	ASTTQGRPGNTIY
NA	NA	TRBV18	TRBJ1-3	ASSRSSGSGNTIY
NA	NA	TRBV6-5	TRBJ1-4	ASSEVWEKLF
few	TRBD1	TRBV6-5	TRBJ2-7	ASSYRQGGEQY
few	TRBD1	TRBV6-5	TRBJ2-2	ASRHRGANTGELF